Ten or more counts support the clone carrying this T cell receptor beta chain. What it binds is not known. This specimen belongs to a study of regulatory T cells in long-lasting Graves disease. Study summary: Patients newly diagnosed with Graves' had been on antithyroid drugs for under 3 months. Study observations and caveats: There were preferences for TRBV28, TRBJ1-2 and TRBJ2-5 in persistent disease. Thyroid tissue went unexamined; only peripheral blood was analyzed.

Looked up from germline, CDR1 is SQVTM and CDR2 is ANQGSEA. CDR3 length: 11 amino acids. The V end lost 7 bases, the J end lost 2 bases, and 8 bases lay between the germline ends. Library construction for TCR beta used iRepertoire HTBI primers and Arm-PCR of CDR3 regions. TCRdb redid the calling of the multiplex PCR reads with MiXCR, one entry per CDR3 protein. The top ten hold approximately 15% of the sample, which has 250,000 or so distinct CDR3 sequences, around 21% seen once. Sample time point: newly diagnosed GD, antithyroid drugs for less than 3 months. Extracted RNA from PBMCs served as the source of the TCR library.

V is TRBV29-1 and J is TRBJ1-2; D ambiguous. The origin of this receptor is a female donor with Graves disease. Specimen: peripheral blood mononuclear cells (PBMCs), collected at new diagnosis, from a patient treated with antithyroid drugs. The CDR3 nucleotides read TGCAGCGCCCAAGAGAACTATGGCTACACCTTC. Translation gives CSAQENYGYTF.